This T cell receptor (beta chain) was recorded in a study of cytotoxic CD8 clonotypes in ibrutinib-treated CLL (dated by TCRdb to about 2021). Turning to the overall study: The cohort included some 14 treatment-naive and ten to twelve relapsed/refractory patients; around 17 were IGHV unmutated. Responses were partial in roughly 25 patients and complete in 2; after median approximately 67 months follow-up, some 15 stayed in remission and roughly twelve progressed. Samples at response were collected after a median of roughly 13 months of treatment, with a range of about 6 to 36 months. On average, each sample had roughly 260,000 productive templates and more than 75,000 productive rearrangements. Of the 70 to 90 people in the trial, around 25 had longitudinal samples available. Cryopreserved peripheral blood mononuclear cells were collected before treatment, at response, and at either disease progression or sustained remission. Every remission and progressive disease sample was obtained while ibrutinib was still being received by the patients. On the study overall, not on this receptor specifically: Lymph node repertoires were not examined, and the timing of sampling was not matched between patients in sustained remission and those whose disease progressed. Public clonotypes were rare and either contracted or stayed stable during treatment, and the rise in clonality at ibrutinib response reflected the expansion of private clonotypes. At baseline, clonality was higher than in age-matched healthy donors and showed a strong correlation with circulating CD8+ T-cell counts. At ibrutinib response clonality went up, during sustained remission it held steady, and at progression it dropped back toward baseline.

Reading the label with the study, this specimen's time point is: less than 30 months on ibrutinib. For TCR beta library preparation, approximately 2 micrograms of genomic DNA were extracted from the cryopreserved PBMCs. High-throughput TCR beta sequencing was performed on longitudinal blood samples from CLL patients receiving ibrutinib monotherapy. Patients were enrolled in a phase 2 open-label single-center ibrutinib monotherapy trial. This clone was observed a few times. No antigen is known for it. Base qualities are not recorded, but no much larger clone differs from it by a single base. On a MiSeq, deep resolution sequencing aimed for a depth between 1 in 1 million and 1 in 200,000 T cells, with each clonotype covered approximately 9.2x on average. The immunoSEQ hsTCRB Kit was used to generate the TCR beta libraries. As for how the authors treated the data: ImmunoSEQ Data Assistant and ImmunoSEQ Analyzer were used for data analysis, and V, D and J genes were assigned according to IMGT definitions. Clonality, which ranges from 0 to 1, was calculated by subtracting the normalized Shannon entropy of productive rearrangement frequencies from one. Only overrepresented clonotypes making up at least 0.05% of each patient's repertoire were included in the public clonotype analysis. Some twelve repertoires from age-matched healthy donors, obtained from immuneACCESS, served as clonality controls. The table was pulled from immuneACCESS by TCRdb, which kept in-frame rearrangements only. Such tables lose some clones; where checked, under half of the loss comes from unresolved V genes, and the rest has no known cause. The V and J calls and clone size come from that table; D and trimming were worked out from the DNA. In all, the sample holds 110,000 to 150,000 clones, and 70% to 80% of those were seen once. The ten largest clonotypes hold approximately 5.1% of the sample.

At the junction V is shortened by 0 bases and J by 10 bases, with 9 bases in between. The CDR3 runs 12 amino acids, cysteine and phenylalanine included. Just CDR3 DNA is preserved here, 36 bases in frame from base 1. CDR1 and CDR2 (MNHEY, SVGAGI) derive from the germline V gene. This sequence uses TRBV6-5 and TRBJ1-1; no D gene is confidently identified. The starting material was PBMCs, obtained after 24 months of ibrutinib treatment. This sequence was found in a human donor with chronic lymphocytic leukemia. CDR3 protein: CASSYSNQAAFF. The DNA reads TGTGCCAGCAGTTACTCGAATCAGGCAGCTTTCTTT.